A single sample is the source of the 11 T cell receptor beta chains below, sequenced in a study of T cells in Graves' hyperthyroidism and ophthalmopathy. Using RNA transcripts as the source, TCR beta CDR3 regions were amplified. Primed by the HTBI set, a first-round RT-PCR was run on the TCR CDR3. MiXCR, run by TCRdb on the multiplex PCR reads, gives a single entry per CDR3 protein. The top ten clones hold about 19% of a sample with more than 300,000 distinct CDR3 sequences, about 15% of them seen once. Specimen: blood. These receptors originate from a woman under 40 with Graves' ophthalmopathy.

This rearrangement joins TRBV7-9 to TRBJ1-1; D not resolved. CDR3 size: 14 residues. The V end lost 5 bases, the J end lost 1 base, and 11 bases lay between the germline ends. Germline-derived CDR1 and CDR2 are SEHNR and FQNEAQ (reference sequence). CDR3 sequence reads: CASSAPFGNTEAFF. CDR3 bases: TGTGCCAGCAGCGCACCTTTTGGGAACACTGAAGCTTTCTTT.

The chain uses TRBV11-1 and TRBJ2-2; no definite D call. V lost 2 bases and J lost 4, with 11 bases in between. CDR1 SGHAT and CDR2 FQDESV come from the germline V gene (reference sequence). This CDR3 spans 15 amino acids. CDR3 in DNA: TGTGCCAGCAGCTTACGGCAGTCCCTCACCGGGGAGCTGTTTTTT. Its protein is CASSLRQSLTGELFF.

This clonotype was detected many times. The V and J genes are TRBV12-5 and TRBJ1-1; D is undetermined. The germline V gene has CDR1 LGHNT and CDR2 FRNRAP. The ends were cut back, 8 bases at V and 1 base at J, with 8 bases in the middle. The CDR3 consists of 12 residues. CDR3 in DNA: TGTGCTAGTTGTCCGGGGAACACTGAAGCTTTCTTT. As protein: CASCPGNTEAFF.

This clonotype was recorded many times. V usage is TRBV12-3 or TRBV12-4 and J usage is TRBJ2-3; 8 nucleotides match TRBD2. The CDR3 length is 15 residues. After removal of 6 bases from V and 4 bases from J, the junction contained 9 bases not matched to a gene. The CDR3 DNA reads as TGTGCCAGCAGCCATTCCAGCGGGGGTGCAGATACGCAGTATTTT. It codes for CASSHSSGGADTQYF.

In this sample, this clonotype turned up many times. This chain joins TRBV5-1 and TRBJ2-2, with a possible D match to TRBD1 (6 bases). Germline V CDR1 and CDR2: SGHRS, YFSETQ. The V and J ends lost 5 bases and 3 bases respectively, with 11 bases between them. There are 14 residues in the CDR3. CDR3 coding DNA: TGCGCCAGCAGATGGGGGCTAGACACCGGGGAGCTGTTTTTT. Translation: CASRWGLDTGELFF.

V and J are TRBV28 and TRBJ2-3, with 12 bases lining up with TRBD1. J lost 2 bases, V lost 7 bases, and 19 bases had no gene match. This CDR3 spans 20 amino acids. Per the germline V gene, CDR1 is MDHEN and CDR2 is SYDVKM. The CDR3 sequence: CASTLTRVGTGGVPTDTQYF. Here the CDR3 DNA reads TGTGCCAGCACCCTTACTCGGGTGGGGACAGGGGGCGTCCCCACAGATACGCAGTATTTT.

In its sample, this clonotype was seen many times. The chain couples TRBV20-1 to TRBJ2-7; D ambiguous. The length of the CDR3 is 13 residues. Germline V gene sequence: CDR1 DFQATT, CDR2 SNEGSKA (reference sequence). Trimming left V 0 bases short and J 0 bases short, with 6 bases between. The CDR3 DNA reads as TGCAGTGCTAGAGATTCCAGCTCCTACGAGCAGTACTTC. Protein sequence: CSARDSSSYEQYF.

This clonotype has at least ten counts. This sequence joins TRBV9 and TRBJ2-7, with 7 positions matching TRBD1. The CDR3 has 15 amino acids. Germline assignment: CDR1 SGDLS and CDR2 YYNGEE. The trim removed 0 bases at V and 0 bases at J, leaving 3 bases unmatched. The CDR3 bases are TGTGCCAGCAGCGTAGATGCAGGGGGCTCCTACGAGCAGTACTTC. It encodes CASSVDAGGSYEQYF.

V gene TRBV4-1 combines with J gene TRBJ2-4; 8 nucleotides align to TRBD2. The CDR3 covers 15 residues. Germline CDR1 is MGHRA and CDR2 is YSYEKL. The ends lost 3 bases at V and 7 bases at J; junction bases unmatched: 8. The DNA of the CDR3 is TGCGCCAGCAGCCAGACCCCCGGGACTAGTAACATTCAGTACTTC. Protein product: CASSQTPGTSNIQYF.

This clonotype was counted a single time. V is TRBV18 and J is TRBJ2-7; 12 bases fit TRBD1. Trimming removed 9 bases from V and 6 bases from J; junction bases left unmatched: 9. The CDR3 totals 14 residues. Germline V gene data show CDR1 as KGHSH and CDR2 as LQKENI. CDR3 residues: CARNPGQGAGEQYF. CDR3 nucleotide sequence: TGTGCCAGAAATCCGGGACAGGGGGCGGGCGAGCAGTACTTC. Drawing the rest from reference TRBV18 and TRBJ2-7, the complete variable domain is NAGVMQNPRHLVRRRGQEARLRCSPMKGHSHVYWYRQLPEEGLKFMVYLQKENIIDESGMPKERFSAEFPKEGPSILRIQQVVRGDSAAYFCARNPGQGAGEQYFGPGTRLTVT.

This clonotype was seen a few times. The rearrangement links TRBV29-1 to TRBJ2-7, with TRBD2 identical over 8 bases. There are 14 residues in the CDR3. Germline CDR1 is SQVTM and CDR2 is ANQGSEA. Trimming took 1 base from V and 0 from J; bases not matched to a gene: 2. The CDR3 nucleotides read TGCAGCGTTGAAGTAGCGGGAAGCTCCTACGAGCAGTACTTC. Translating gives CSVEVAGSSYEQYF.